The 21 T cell receptor beta chains listed next were all sequenced from one sample in a study of cytomegalovirus exposure and HLA in healthy donors. The PCR employed 60 Vbeta primers together with 13 Jbeta primers. The table came from immunoSEQ multiplex PCR; TCRdb's copy has only in-frame clones and leaves some out. The sample yields around 140,000 clones, roughly 80% seen once. The sequenced material came from PBMCs. These receptors were collected from a man aged 40-50 years in good health and CMV-seronegative.

This sequence joins TRBV2 and TRBJ1-1; D unclear. The CDR3 length is 14 residues. Trimming stripped 4 bases from V and 4 bases from J, with 13 bases between. Per germline, CDR1 SNHLY and CDR2 FYNNEI. The CDR3 coding sequence is TGTGCCAGCAGTGCGGAAATGAGGATCACTGAAGCTTTCTTT. Translation gives CASSAEMRITEAFF. Drawing the rest from reference TRBV2 and TRBJ1-1, the complete variable domain is EPEVTQTPSHQVTQMGQEVILRCVPISNHLYFYWYRQILGQKVEFLVSFYNNEISEKSEIFDDQFSVERPDGSNFTLKIRSTKLEDSAMYFCASSAEMRITEAFFGQGTRLTVV.

The chain couples TRBV27 to TRBJ2-2, with D perhaps matching TRBD1 (6 bases). Trimming left V 3 bases short and J 6 bases short, with 11 bases between. The CDR3 sequence is 14 residues long. Germline CDR1 is MNHEY and CDR2 is SMNVEV (reference sequence). CDR3 protein: CASSLQGLPGELFF. Here the CDR3 DNA reads TGTGCCAGCAGTTTGCAGGGGTTACCCGGGGAGCTGTTTTTT.

This clone has more than one count but fewer than ten. The chain recombines TRBV5-3 with TRBJ2-7, with D tentatively TRBD1 (7 bases). TRBV5-3 is identified as an open reading frame with a role that is uncertain. V was shortened by 5 bases and J by 4 bases, with 13 bases between the two germline ends. The CDR3 runs 13 residues. CDR3 loop: CARRAGGFYEQYF. CDR3 nucleotides: TGTGCCAGAAGGGCAGGGGGGTTTTACGAGCAGTACTTC.

The V call is TRBV18, the J call TRBJ1-5, with D possibly TRBD1 on 6 matching bases. V gave up 6 bases and J gave up 0 bases, with 12 bases separating them. The CDR3 is 15 residues long. From germline, CDR1 is KGHSH and CDR2 LQKENI. This chain's CDR3 is CASSRDIPSNQPQHF. In nucleotides, the CDR3 is TGTGCCAGCTCTCGGGACATTCCTAGCAATCAGCCCCAGCATTTT.

The J gene is TRBJ2-2, the V gene TRBV10-1; a weak D match, TRBD2 (6 bases). From germline, CDR1 is WNHNN and CDR2 SYGVQD (reference sequence). V lost 4 bases and J 5 bases, leaving 8 bases between the germline ends. There are 13 residues in the CDR3. The CDR3 DNA sequence: TGCGCCAGCAGTGTTCGGGAGACCGGGGAGCTGTTTTTT. Translated: CASSVRETGELFF.

The rearrangement uses TRBV25-1 and TRBJ2-7; 8 nucleotides match TRBD1. With V trimmed by 4 bases and J by 9 bases, 5 bases remained unmatched. Germline CDR1 is MGHDK and CDR2 is SYGVNS. The CDR3 has 12 amino acids. CDR3 protein: CASSGRGLGQYF. The CDR3 bases are TGTGCCAGCAGTGGCAGGGGGCTTGGGCAGTACTTC.

V usage is TRBV7-8 and J usage is TRBJ2-6, with D maybe TRBD2 (5 bases). Germline V gene sequence: CDR1 SGHVS, CDR2 FQNEAQ. V shed 0 bases and J shed 0 bases, with 6 bases lying between them. The CDR3 consists of 16 residues. The CDR3 region has the DNA TGTGCCAGCAGCTTAGCAGGGAGCTCTGGGGCCAACGTCCTGACTTTC. This encodes CASSLAGSSGANVLTF.

This chain links TRBV27 with TRBJ1-5, with D perhaps matching TRBD1 (5 bases). The CDR3 is made up of 13 amino acids. CDR1 and CDR2 from the germline V gene are MNHEY and SMNVEV (reference sequence). Trimming cost V 3 bases and J 4 bases, with 7 bases left between them. The CDR3 loop is CASSFRENQPQHF. CDR3 nucleotides: TGTGCCAGCAGTTTCAGGGAAAATCAGCCCCAGCATTTT.

The chain uses TRBV6-1 and TRBJ2-7; D is unclear. The CDR3 length is 14 residues. Germline CDR1 reads MNHNS; CDR2 reads SASEGT. Trimming pared 10 bases from V and 0 bases from J, leaving 16 bases between. The CDR3 nucleotides are TGTGCCATCGAGGTGGGTCTAAGCTCCTACGAGCAGTACTTC. This encodes CAIEVGLSSYEQYF.

This sequence joins TRBV29-1 and TRBJ2-7; D is unresolved. The CDR3 totals 11 residues. Looked up from germline, CDR1 is SQVTM and CDR2 is ANQGSEA. V dropped 2 bases and J dropped 4 bases, with 6 bases sitting between them. This CDR3 reads CSVESGYEQYF. The CDR3 nucleotides are TGCAGCGTTGAATCCGGGTACGAGCAGTACTTC.

This chain connects TRBV25-1 to TRBJ1-4, with TRBD1 identical over 7 bases. Germline lookup yields CDR1 MGHDK and CDR2 SYGVNS. V lost 3 bases and J lost 1; bases outside the gene matches: 11. This CDR3 spans 18 amino acids. The DNA for the CDR3 is TGTGCCAGCAGTGACTTACAGGGGAACGTGGGAACTAATGAAAAACTGTTTTTT. Translated: CASSDLQGNVGTNEKLFF.

This rearrangement joins TRBV7-9 to TRBJ1-5, with a weak D call TRBD1 (5 bases). The V end was cut by 6 bases, the J end by 4 bases, with 16 bases between. The germline CDR1 and CDR2 sequences are SEHNR and FQNEAQ (reference sequence). The length of the CDR3 is 15 residues. The DNA for the CDR3 is TGTGCCAGCAGTCGCGATTCAGGGAAGAATCAGCCCCAGCATTTT. This codes for CASSRDSGKNQPQHF.

The V gene is TRBV7-9, the J gene TRBJ1-6; 7 bases agree with TRBD1. With 2 bases clipped from V and 3 bases from J, the junction kept 4 bases outside the gene matches. The CDR3 covers 16 residues. The V gene's germline CDR1 is SEHNR and CDR2 FQNEAQ (reference sequence). For the CDR3, the DNA is TGTGCCAGCAGCTTACAGGGACAGAACTATAATTCACCCCTCCACTTT. Encoded protein: CASSLQGQNYNSPLHF.

This rearrangement joins TRBV5-4 to TRBJ1-1; D possibly corresponds to TRBD1 (5 bases). Germline CDR1 is SGHNT and CDR2 is YYREEE (reference sequence). Trimming pared 0 bases from V and 6 bases from J, leaving 9 bases between. This CDR3 has 13 amino acids. CDR3 loop: CASSLATVPEAFF. CDR3 nucleotides: TGTGCCAGCAGCTTGGCGACAGTTCCTGAAGCTTTCTTT. The variable domain in full, completed from reference TRBV5-4 and TRBJ1-1, reads ETGVTQSPTHLIKTRGQQVTLRCSSQSGHNTVSWYQQALGQGPQFIFQYYREEENGRGNFPPRFSGLQFPNYSSELNVNALELDDSALYLCASSLATVPEAFFGQGTRLTVV.

CDR3 in DNA: TGTGCCAGCAGCCCAAGAGGGCCTCTGGGCACTGAAGCTTTCTTT. Amino acids: CASSPRGPLGTEAFF. The chain is built from TRBV9 and TRBJ1-1; D is unresolved. The germline CDR1 and CDR2 sequences are SGDLS and YYNGEE. This CDR3 has 15 residues. Trimming cost V 4 bases and J 4 bases, with 17 bases left between them.

This clone showed up just a few times. The J gene is TRBJ2-3, the V gene TRBV10-3, with D maybe TRBD2 (6 bases). Germline V CDR1 and CDR2: ENHRY, SYGVKD. V was shortened by 6 bases and J by 5 bases, with 12 bases between the two germline ends. The CDR3 extends over 13 amino acids. The CDR3 protein is CAIRGGSGDTQYF. CDR3 in DNA: TGTGCCATCAGGGGTGGTAGCGGAGATACGCAGTATTTT.

This chain uses TRBV5-1 with TRBJ1-6, with D hard to call. The CDR3 is 15 residues long. Trimming took 2 bases from V and 0 from J, leaving 6 bases between them. Germline V CDR1 and CDR2: SGHRS, YFSETQ. Written as DNA, the CDR3 is TGCGCCAGCAGCTTACAGAGCTCCTATAATTCACCCCTCCACTTT. Translating it yields CASSLQSSYNSPLHF.

J is TRBJ2-5 and V is TRBV5-1, with D possibly being TRBD2 (6 bases). Trimming took off 0 bases at V and 4 bases at J, with 10 bases between the two ends. CDR3 size: 14 residues. Germline lookup yields CDR1 SGHRS and CDR2 YFSETQ. CDR3 loop: CASSLESGVETQYF. The CDR3, as DNA: TGCGCCAGCAGCTTGGAATCGGGGGTAGAGACCCAGTACTTC.

The V gene is TRBV5-6, the J gene TRBJ2-3; 7 bases match TRBD2. With V trimmed by 1 base and J by 1 base, 3 bases remained unmatched. Germline V CDR1 and CDR2: SGHDT, YYEEEE. The CDR3 length is 15 residues. This chain's CDR3 is CASSLTAGGTDTQYF. For the CDR3, the DNA is TGTGCCAGCAGCTTGACGGCGGGGGGCACAGATACGCAGTATTTT. The whole variable domain, filled in from reference TRBV5-6 and TRBJ2-3, reads DAGVTQSPTHLIKTRGQQVTLRCSPKSGHDTVSWYQQALGQGPQFIFQYYEEEERQRGNFPDRFSGHQFPNYSSELNVNALLLGDSALYLCASSLTAGGTDTQYFGPGTRLTVL.

This clone appeared a single time. The V call is TRBV12-5, the J call TRBJ1-2; tentatively, D is TRBD1 (6 bases). Trimming left V 2 bases short and J 6 bases short, with 7 bases between. The CDR3 length is 12 residues. Germline V gene lookup returns CDR1 LGHNT and CDR2 FRNRAP. CDR3 residues: CASGLNRDGYTF. The CDR3 bases are TGTGCTAGTGGTTTGAACAGGGATGGCTACACCTTC.

The chain is built from TRBV30 and TRBJ2-4; 8 bases match TRBD2. Unmatched junction bases numbered 11, after V lost 4 bases and J lost 0 bases. CDR1 GTSNPN and CDR2 SVGIG come from the germline V gene (reference sequence). The CDR3 runs to 17 residues. The DNA of the CDR3 is TGTGCCTGGAAGTTGGCGGGGGGTCCGATAGCCAAAAACATTCAGTACTTC. It yields the protein CAWKLAGGPIAKNIQYF.